This T cell receptor beta chain was recorded in a study of cytomegalovirus exposure and HLA in healthy donors. Notes on the study in general: Common viral pathogens seemed, in a later analysis, to connect with several of the most significant clusters. In a later analysis, TCR association rates varied by HLA locus: DRB1 most, HLA-C fewest.

Comments on this clone: The antigen remains unidentified.

This PCR relied on a set of 60 Vbeta primers and 13 Jbeta primers. The method was immunoSEQ multiplex PCR; TCRdb's version includes in-frame clones alone and lacks a portion of them. The specimen's table records approximately 110,000 clones. Samples came from healthy bone marrow donors. The receptor was derived from a man between 35 and 55 years old in good health and CMV-seronegative. Sample: PBMCs.

CDR3: CASSLGGGTLDTQYF. The DNA of the CDR3 is TGTGCCAGCAGCTTAGGTGGGGGCACACTAGATACGCAGTATTTT. The chain uses TRBV7-2 and TRBJ2-3, with D possibly being TRBD1 (6 bases). The V and J ends lost 1 base and 5 bases respectively, with 13 bases between them. Germline CDR1 SGHTA, CDR2 FQGNSA. CDR3 length: 15 amino acids.